The 20 T cell receptor beta chains below all came from one sample that was sequenced in a study of blood T cell repertoires in COVID-19 (dated by TCRdb to the early 2020s). Library method: the immunoSEQ multiplex PCR assay. TCRdb stores this immuneACCESS table with in-frame sequences only. Part of the clones is absent; in the studies checked, under half of the shortfall reflects unresolved V genes, and no reason is known for the rest. The sample table lists under 150,000 clones, 80% to 90% of them with a count of one. 6.5% to 9.5% of the sample is held by the ten biggest clonotypes. The specimen was peripheral blood. These receptors all come from a woman aged 55-70 years with COVID-19, enrolled during active disease.

This clone was seen once. The rearrangement links TRBV13 to TRBJ2-3; D is perhaps TRBD1 (5 bases). Per germline, CDR1 PRHDT and CDR2 FYEKMQ (reference sequence). V lost 0 bases and J lost 5, with 12 bases in between. The CDR3 extends over 15 amino acids. The CDR3 region is CASSLGRQPEDTQYF. CDR3 DNA sequence: TGTGCCAGCAGCTTAGGCAGACAGCCTGAAGATACGCAGTATTTT. Together with reference TRBV13 and TRBJ2-3, the CDR3 gives the full variable domain: AAGVIQSPRHLIKEKRETATLKCYPIPRHDTVYWYQQGPGQDPQFLISFYEKMQSDKGSIPDRFSAQQFSDYHSELNMSSLELGDSALYFCASSLGRQPEDTQYFGPGTRLTVL.

This rearrangement joins TRBV20-1 to TRBJ1-4, with D possibly TRBD1 on 6 matching bases. This CDR3 has 12 residues. Trimming stripped 3 bases from V and 8 bases from J, with 10 bases between. Germline CDR1 is DFQATT and CDR2 is SNEGSKA (reference sequence). CDR3 DNA sequence: TGCAGTGCTAGTAAGGGGGAAGAAAAACTGTTTTTT. Translated, it gives CSASKGEEKLFF.

V usage is TRBV3-1 (or the pseudogene TRBV3-2) and J usage is TRBJ1-1; D remains ambiguous. Germline V CDR1 and CDR2: LGHDT, YNNKEL (reference sequence). CDR3 length: 15 residues. Trimming pared 3 bases from V and 1 base from J, leaving 12 bases between. The CDR3 loop is CASSHSGYGNTEAFF. CDR3 DNA sequence: TGTGCCAGCAGCCATTCGGGATATGGGAACACTGAAGCTTTCTTT.

The genes are TRBV3-1 (or the pseudogene TRBV3-2) and TRBJ2-7, with 8 bases matching TRBD2. CDR3 length: 15 amino acids. With 4 bases clipped from V and 6 bases from J, the junction kept 11 bases outside the gene matches. Germline assignment: CDR1 LGHDT and CDR2 YNNKEL (reference sequence). CDR3 sequence reads: CASSPRRGGGSEQYF. In DNA form, the CDR3 reads TGTGCCAGCAGCCCCCGGCGGGGCGGGGGGTCCGAGCAGTACTTC.

V is TRBV9 and J is TRBJ1-2, with 8 positions matching TRBD1. This CDR3 region has 14 residues. Germline CDR1 and CDR2: SGDLS and YYNGEE. V was pared by 4 bases and J by 0 bases, with 2 bases of the junction left unmatched. The CDR3 sequence: CASSPGQANYGYTF. The CDR3 region has the DNA TGTGCCAGCAGCCCGGGACAGGCTAACTATGGCTACACCTTC.

V is TRBV2 and J is TRBJ2-6; maybe TRBD1 (5 bases). The germline V and J ends were trimmed by 8 bases and 4 bases, with 12 bases remaining between them. CDR3 length: 14 residues. Germline loops: CDR1 SNHLY, CDR2 FYNNEI. CDR3 in DNA: TGTGCCAGCGGGCAGGGAACCGGGGCCAACGTCCTGACTTTC. It is translated as CASGQGTGANVLTF.

With regard to this clone: One junction end disagrees with the germline gene, perhaps due to a read error. This chain uses TRBV7-7 with TRBJ2-2; 10 bases align to TRBD1. This CDR3 contains 16 residues. The germline gives CDR1 SSHAT, CDR2 FNYEAQ (reference sequence). The CDR3 here is CASSPGRGTGAGELFF. The DNA of the CDR3 is TGTGCTAGCAGCCCCGGGCGTGGGACAGGGGCCGGGGAGCTGTTTTTT.

This chain connects TRBV6-5 to TRBJ2-2, with 9 nucleotides matching TRBD1. The germline CDR1 and CDR2 sequences are MNHEY and SVGAGI. The CDR3 length is 14 residues. V was pared by 8 bases and J by 6 bases, with 7 bases of the junction left unmatched. The CDR3 region has the DNA TGTGCCAGCGCCATTACAGGGGGCCCCGGGGAGCTGTTTTTT. Translation gives CASAITGGPGELFF.

The chain links TRBV19 to TRBJ1-1; a weak D match, TRBD1 (5 bases). Trimming left V 3 bases short and J 5 bases short, with 7 bases between. The CDR3 runs to 12 residues. Germline assignment: CDR1 LNHDA and CDR2 SQIVND (reference sequence). As DNA, the CDR3 is TGTGCCAGTAGTATGGGGCGGACTGAAGCTTTCTTT. Its protein product is CASSMGRTEAFF. The full variable domain, with the rest looked up from reference TRBV19 and TRBJ1-1, is DGGITQSPKYLFRKEGQNVTLSCEQNLNHDAMYWYRQDPGQGLRLIYYSQIVNDFQKGDIAEGYSVSREKKESFPLTVTSAQKNPTAFYLCASSMGRTEAFFGQGTRLTVV.

This clone was recorded once. The rearrangement uses TRBV4-1 and TRBJ2-1; D possibly corresponds to TRBD1 (5 bases). CDR1 and CDR2 (germline): MGHRA, YSYEKL. Between the trimmed V and J ends, which lost 0 bases and 8 bases, there was a span of 20 bases. CDR3 length equals 17 residues. CDR3 protein: CASSQEGRVVYGDEQFF. CDR3 in DNA: TGCGCCAGCAGCCAAGAAGGCAGGGTGGTTTATGGAGATGAGCAGTTCTTC.

The chain links TRBV6-2 or TRBV6-3 to TRBJ1-1; 7 nucleotides line up with TRBD1. CDR3 length: 15 residues. From germline, CDR1 is MNHEY and CDR2 SVGEGT. V gave up 4 bases and J gave up 0 bases; unmatched junction bases: 5. CDR3 DNA: TGTGCCAGCAGTTGGAGGGACAGATTGAACACTGAAGCTTTCTTT. Its protein is CASSWRDRLNTEAFF.

The chain recombines TRBV5-1 with TRBJ1-2, with D possibly being TRBD1 (6 bases). Germline assignment: CDR1 SGHRS and CDR2 YFSETQ. The CDR3 consists of 12 residues. V gave up 5 bases and J gave up 5 bases, with 10 bases separating them. The CDR3 here is CASRSGVYGYTF. The CDR3 nucleotides read TGCGCCAGCAGATCAGGGGTGTATGGCTACACCTTC.

The CDR3 coding sequence is TGTGCCAGCAGTTACTCCGCAGGGGGAAATTCACCCCTCCACTTT. Protein product: CASSYSAGGNSPLHF. V and J are TRBV6-5 and TRBJ1-6; 7 bases are a match to TRBD1. This CDR3 spans 15 amino acids. Germline CDR1 reads MNHEY; CDR2 reads SVGAGI. J lost 7 bases, V lost 0 bases, and 3 bases had no gene match.

V usage is TRBV27 and J usage is TRBJ2-3; 9 bases align to TRBD2. Germline loops: CDR1 MNHEY, CDR2 SMNVEV (reference sequence). The J segment lost 5 bases and the V segment lost 5 bases, leaving 8 bases of the junction unmatched. CDR3 length: 15 amino acids. This CDR3 reads CASSRGGGAEDTQYF. Here the CDR3 DNA reads TGTGCCAGCAGTAGGGGCGGGGGGGCCGAAGATACGCAGTATTTT.

Comments on this clone: Sequence at one end of the junction differs from germline and may be a read error. The V call is TRBV6-1, the J call TRBJ2-7; possibly TRBD1 for D (6 bases). This CDR3 is 13 amino acids long. CDR1 and CDR2 (germline): MNHNS, SASEGT. Written as DNA, the CDR3 is TGTGCCAGCAGTGAAGTGGACAGCGACCCGAAGGACTTC. Amino acids: CASSEVDSDPKDF.

This chain connects TRBV5-8 to TRBJ2-2, with D possibly matching TRBD2 (5 bases). Deletions cut 0 bases from V and 0 bases from J, with 6 bases between. This CDR3 has 15 residues. The germline V gene has CDR1 SGHTS and CDR2 YDEGEE. Here the CDR3 DNA reads TGTGCCAGCAGCTTGGGGACTTCGAACACCGGGGAGCTGTTTTTT. Its protein product is CASSLGTSNTGELFF.

This sequence joins TRBV6-4 and TRBJ2-3, with 12 positions matching TRBD2. Germline-derived CDR1 and CDR2 are MRHNA and SNTAGT. This CDR3 has 15 amino acids. V trimming: 9 bases; J trimming: 5 bases; junction bases outside the gene matches: 9. CDR3 sequence: CASRRLAGAIDTQYF. The CDR3 coding sequence is TGTGCCAGTCGAAGACTAGCGGGGGCCATAGATACGCAGTATTTT.

The rearrangement joins TRBV5-1 to TRBJ1-2; D not resolved. V was shortened by 0 bases and J by 5 bases, with 20 bases between the two germline ends. This CDR3 region has 17 residues. Germline lookup yields CDR1 SGHRS and CDR2 YFSETQ. The chain's CDR3 is CASSLARSRGLGYGYTF. The CDR3 DNA reads TGCGCCAGCAGCTTGGCCCGTAGTCGAGGCCTTGGGTATGGCTACACCTTC.

The J gene is TRBJ2-7, the V gene TRBV5-8; TRBD1 agrees at 11 bases. V dropped 4 bases and J dropped 6; count of bases not matched to a gene: 6. Germline assignment: CDR1 SGHTS and CDR2 YDEGEE. This CDR3 region has 14 residues. CDR3 sequence reads: CASSLWTGGGEQYF. CDR3 in DNA: TGTGCCAGCAGCCTCTGGACAGGGGGCGGCGAGCAGTACTTC.

The V gene is TRBV19, the J gene TRBJ2-3; 9 nucleotides align to TRBD1. Trimming took 3 bases from V and 3 from J; bases not matched to a gene: 7. Germline V gene sequence: CDR1 LNHDA, CDR2 SQIVND (reference sequence). This CDR3 is built from 16 residues. The DNA of the CDR3 is TGTGCCAGTAGTATCTCCTCGGGACAGGGAACAGATACGCAGTATTTT. Its protein product is CASSISSGQGTDTQYF.